A single T cell receptor beta chain is shown here with its context. Antigen specificity is unknown. Under 3 months in duration, the ophthalmopathy in affected donors had moderate-to-severe activity, CAS ≥3 and NOSPECS ≥4. Trimming left V 2 bases short and J 7 bases short, with 9 bases between. CDR1 is DFQATT and CDR2 is SNEGSKA in the germline V gene (reference sequence). The CDR3 extends over 12 amino acids. Scientists amplified the TCR beta CDR3 regions from RNA transcripts. The workflow started with a first-round RT-PCR run with HTBI primers and then moved on to a second-round multiplex PCR. TCRdb redid the calling of the multiplex PCR reads with MiXCR, one entry per CDR3 protein. The sample has hundreds of thousands of distinct CDR3 sequences; about two fifths are singletons. The data originate from a study of Graves' ophthalmopathy and Graves' hyperthyroidism. General study results and limits: Discrimination between ophthalmopathy and stable hyperthyroidism by a 13-signature model showed about 88% sensitivity and roughly 80% specificity.

The source is an adult man with Graves' ophthalmopathy. Sequencing input: peripheral blood. The chain joins TRBV20-1 to TRBJ2-1, with D perhaps TRBD1 (5 bases). The CDR3 reads CSARWGPNEQFF. As DNA, the CDR3 is TGCAGTGCTAGATGGGGCCCGAATGAGCAGTTCTTC.